This entry is about one T cell receptor (beta chain). What it binds is unknown. cDNA prepared by RNA extraction and subsequent reverse transcription served as the template for sequencing. Measured with immunoSEQ multiplex PCR; TCRdb has only the in-frame clones, and not every one. The table records some 210,000 clones, 57% of them present only once. This sample is drawn from a study of CD8+ T cells in alopecia areata. On the study more broadly: Treatment comprised oral tofacitinib, 5 to 10 mg twice daily, in treated patients.

The sorting of PBMCs gave CD4+ and CD8+ T cells. Findings and limits, study-wide: There were also resident alphabeta T cells of normal skin sequenced in scalp samples. Higher clonality and more expanded CD8+ clones appeared in lesional than normal scalp.

The length of the CDR3 is 14 residues. Germline CDR1 KGHSH, CDR2 LQKENI. Trimming pared 0 bases from V and 4 bases from J, leaving 9 bases between. The chain is built from TRBV18 and TRBJ2-5; weak D call: TRBD2 (5 bases). This receptor was taken from a human donor with alopecia areata. The sequencing here drew on CD4+ T cells sorted from blood, taken at week 0. The CDR3 is CASSPPGSGETQYF. DNA for the CDR3: TGTGCCAGCTCACCACCGGGGAGCGGAGAGACCCAGTACTTC.